This TCR beta chain emerged from a study of T cell repertoires in cytomegalovirus infection. MiXCR, run by TCRdb on the reads, gives a single entry per CDR3 protein. This sample has tens of thousands of distinct CDR3 sequences, with 4% found just once. The CDR3 totals 13 residues. The germline V and J ends were trimmed by 9 bases and 5 bases, with 16 bases remaining between them. Germline loops: CDR1 MNHEY, CDR2 SVGEGT. The rearrangement uses TRBV6-2 or TRBV6-3 and TRBJ1-2; the D is unclear. This sequence originates from a human donor in good health (CMV status not recorded). Some clones in this sample may be carry-over from other donors' samples. Sequences were obtained from PBMCs. As DNA, the CDR3 is TGTGCCAGTAGGACGGAGGTGAGGTATGGCTACACCTTC. Translated: CASRTEVRYGYTF.